The rows below give T cell receptor beta chains drawn from one sample of a study of memory CD4+ T cells and cytomegalovirus serostatus. The method was immunoSEQ multiplex PCR; TCRdb's version includes in-frame clones alone and lacks a portion of them. The sample has about 44,000 clones, over 65% seen once. The sequenced sample consisted of memory CD4+ T cells from blood. The receptors here all came from an adult in good health and CMV-seronegative. Both conserved end residues are part of each CDR3. A D gene is named only where the DNA matches it firmly. Part of the rows lack a size; the others show once, few, many or a class for expanded clones.

d_call: TRBD2
v_call: TRBV11-2
j_call: TRBJ2-3
clone_size: .
cdr3_nt: TGTGCCAGCAGCGGGCGACTAGCGGGGAGCACAGATACGCAGTATTTT
cdr3_aa: CASSGRLAGSTDTQYF

d_call: .
v_call: TRBV27
j_call: TRBJ1-6
clone_size: .
cdr3_nt: TGTGCCAGCAGTTTGGCTCTGAGTAATTCACCCCTCCACTTT
cdr3_aa: CASSLALSNSPLHF

d_call: .
v_call: TRBV7-2
j_call: TRBJ2-5
clone_size: .
cdr3_nt: TGCGCCAGCAGCTTAGATTTGGCGGGGAGGAAGACCCAGTACTTC
cdr3_aa: CASSLDLAGRKTQYF

d_call: .
v_call: TRBV6-5
j_call: TRBJ1-2
clone_size: .
cdr3_nt: TGTGCCAGCAGTTATGGCAGGAGGTATGGCTACACCTTC
cdr3_aa: CASSYGRRYGYTF

d_call: .
v_call: TRBV7-6
j_call: TRBJ1-4
clone_size: .
cdr3_nt: TGTGCCAGCAGCGGGAGACAGAGGGGGTTTAATGAAAAACTGTTTTTT
cdr3_aa: CASSGRQRGFNEKLFF

d_call: TRBD2
v_call: TRBV5-3
j_call: TRBJ2-3
clone_size: .
cdr3_nt: TGTGCCAGAAGCTCCCGGCCGGTGATGCGGGGGGCATATACTAGCACAGATACGCAGTATTTT
cdr3_aa: CARSSRPVMRGAYTSTDTQYF

d_call: TRBD1
v_call: TRBV5-1
j_call: TRBJ1-6
clone_size: .
cdr3_nt: TGCGCCAGCAGCTTGGTGGGACAGGGTTCACCCCTCCACTTT
cdr3_aa: CASSLVGQGSPLHF

d_call: TRBD2
v_call: TRBV4-2
j_call: TRBJ2-2
clone_size: .
cdr3_nt: TGTGCCAGCAGCCAAGACCAGCGGGGGGCCCCCGGCGGGGAGCTGTTTTTT
cdr3_aa: CASSQDQRGAPGGELFF

d_call: .
v_call: TRBV2
j_call: TRBJ1-2
clone_size: once
cdr3_nt: TGTGCCAGCAGTGACAATGGCAGCTATGGCTACACCTTC
cdr3_aa: CASSDNGSYGYTF

d_call: .
v_call: TRBV15
j_call: TRBJ1-1
clone_size: medium-sized
cdr3_nt: TGTGCCACCAGCAAGGTTAATTCAAACACTGAAGCTTTCTTT
cdr3_aa: CATSKVNSNTEAFF

d_call: .
v_call: TRBV29-1
j_call: TRBJ2-3
clone_size: .
cdr3_nt: TGCAGCGTCGAAGGGGTTTCAGATACGCAGTATTTT
cdr3_aa: CSVEGVSDTQYF

d_call: TRBD1
v_call: TRBV10-3
j_call: TRBJ1-1
clone_size: few
cdr3_nt: TGTGCCATCAGCCTGGGGACAGGGACTGAAGCTTTCTTT
cdr3_aa: CAISLGTGTEAFF

d_call: TRBD1
v_call: TRBV28
j_call: TRBJ2-5
clone_size: .
cdr3_nt: TGTGCCAGCATGGTGGTGGGACAGGGATACAGTAGAGAGACCCAGTACTTC
cdr3_aa: CASMVVGQGYSRETQYF

d_call: .
v_call: TRBV7-9
j_call: TRBJ2-7
clone_size: once
cdr3_nt: TGTGCCAGCAGCTTAACATGGGGGGCGCGGAACTACGAGCAGTACTTC
cdr3_aa: CASSLTWGARNYEQYF

d_call: TRBD2
v_call: TRBV28
j_call: TRBJ2-3
clone_size: once
cdr3_nt: TGTGCCAGCAGCCCGTTTAGTGGCGGGGGGAGCACAGATACGCAGTATTTT
cdr3_aa: CASSPFSGGGSTDTQYF

d_call: TRBD1
v_call: TRBV4-1
j_call: TRBJ2-5
clone_size: few
cdr3_nt: TGCGCCAGCAGTCGACAGGGACAAGAGACCCAGTACTTC
cdr3_aa: CASSRQGQETQYF

d_call: .
v_call: TRBV5-1
j_call: TRBJ2-7
clone_size: .
cdr3_nt: TGCGCCAGCAGCTCTGACAGCTACGAGCAGTACTTC
cdr3_aa: CASSSDSYEQYF

d_call: TRBD1
v_call: TRBV2
j_call: TRBJ2-7
clone_size: .
cdr3_nt: TGTGCCAGCAGTGTAGGACAGGAGGTGCAGTACTTC
cdr3_aa: CASSVGQEVQYF

d_call: TRBD1
v_call: TRBV7-9
j_call: TRBJ1-4
clone_size: .
cdr3_nt: TGTGCCAGCAGCCCGACAGGGATCGGTGAAAAACTGTTTTTT
cdr3_aa: CASSPTGIGEKLFF

d_call: TRBD1
v_call: TRBV30
j_call: TRBJ1-4
clone_size: few
cdr3_nt: TGTGCCTGGAGTGGCGGGACAGGAGGTGAAAAACTGTTTTTT
cdr3_aa: CAWSGGTGGEKLFF

d_call: TRBD2
v_call: TRBV20-1
j_call: TRBJ2-1
clone_size: few
cdr3_nt: TGCAGTGCAGCGGGAAACAATGAGCAGTTCTTC
cdr3_aa: CSAAGNNEQFF

d_call: TRBD1
v_call: TRBV6-5
j_call: TRBJ1-2
clone_size: few
cdr3_nt: TGTGCCAGCAGTAACGGACAGGGTGGATACTATGGCTACACCTTC
cdr3_aa: CASSNGQGGYYGYTF